This T cell receptor (beta chain) was identified in a study of T cell repertoires in ileal Crohn's disease. Study-wide background: All patients had surgery for stricturing (approximately 60%) or penetrating (about 40%) disease.

As to time point: inflamed ileum from the surgical specimen. The ends lost 0 bases at V and 6 bases at J; junction bases unmatched: 3. CDR1 MNHEY and CDR2 SMNVEV come from the germline V gene (reference sequence). CDR3 length: 15 amino acids. Profiling relied on immunoSEQ multiplex PCR, and the TCRdb table lists in-frame clones only, not all of them. The sample carries roughly 13,000 clones, less than 85% recorded once. Sequenced sample: ileal tissue. V is TRBV27 and J is TRBJ2-2; the match to TRBD1 covers 8 bases. The TCR was taken from an adult with Crohn's disease. The DNA for the CDR3 is TGTGCCAGCAGTTTATCGACAGGGGTCGCCGGGGAGCTGTTTTTT. This translates into CASSLSTGVAGELFF.